This T cell receptor beta chain was profiled in a study of response to subunit inactivated influenza vaccine. Whole-study results and caveats: Each seasonal flu vaccination may recruit only limited new T cells, authors suggested.

TCRdb passed the RT-PCR reads through MiXCR, listing each CDR3 protein once. The data show 650,000 to 800,000 distinct CDR3 sequences, with less than 20% seen just once and around 9.9% held by the top ten. This clonotype was detected ten times or more. Its antigen is as yet unknown. Sequenced material: PBMCs from blood, taken 5 days after vaccination. The clonotype was recovered from a man aged 45-65 years who received an inactivated influenza vaccine.

CDR3 in amino acids: CSAETGGYTEAFF. The CDR3 region has the DNA TGCAGCGCCGAAACAGGGGGATACACTGAAGCTTTCTTT. V is TRBV29-1 and J is TRBJ1-1; TRBD1 aligns across 8 bases. The J segment lost 3 bases and the V segment lost 7 bases, leaving 7 bases of the junction unmatched. Germline values: CDR1 SQVTM, CDR2 ANQGSEA. The CDR3 has 13 residues.